Below, 5 T cell receptor beta chains from the same sample are listed, as sequenced in a study of immune cell composition in non-small cell lung cancer (TCRdb year 2017). Library construction relied on the immunoSEQ multiplex PCR assay. TCRdb mirrors the immuneACCESS table, restricted to in-frame sequences. Some clones are absent from its copies; in checked studies, under half trace to an unresolved V gene, and the reason for the others is unknown. This sample lists about 3,000 clones; approximately 70% were detected once. Jointly, the top ten make up about an eighth of the sample. Normal lung samples came from the same patient and were non-adjacent lung tissue collected as far from the tumour as possible, with a minimum distance of 3 cm. Sequencing used non-adjacent lung tissue. These receptors all come from a human donor with non-small cell lung cancer.

The chain is built from TRBV6-5 and TRBJ1-2, with a possible D match to TRBD1 (5 bases). The V gene's germline CDR1 is MNHEY and CDR2 SVGAGI. The V end lost 8 bases, the J end lost 2 bases, and 9 bases lay between the germline ends. This CDR3 is 12 amino acids long. Written as DNA, the CDR3 is TGTGCCAGCTGGCAGGGAAACTATGGCTACACCTTC. It translates to CASWQGNYGYTF.

The rearrangement joins TRBV28 to TRBJ2-5; 9 nucleotides line up with TRBD1. Germline V gene sequence: CDR1 MDHEN, CDR2 SYDVKM. V dropped 5 bases and J dropped 6; count of bases not matched to a gene: 16. The CDR3 is made up of 17 amino acids. CDR3 region: CASSLTPLDRGRKTQYF. The CDR3 DNA follows: TGTGCCAGCAGTCTTACCCCCCTGGACAGGGGAAGGAAGACCCAGTACTTC.

This clone was observed once. The chain uses TRBV7-2 and TRBJ1-5; TRBD1 matches at 9 bases. In germline, CDR1 is SGHTA, CDR2 FQGNSA. The CDR3 is made up of 15 amino acids. The ends lost 0 bases at V and 7 bases at J; junction bases unmatched: 4. CDR3 bases: TGTGCCAGCAGCTTAGCGGGGACAGGGCGACAGCCCCAGCATTTT. The encoded protein is CASSLAGTGRQPQHF.

CDR3 protein: CATRSGFQETQYF. As DNA, the CDR3 is TGTGCCACCCGTAGCGGATTCCAAGAGACCCAGTACTTC. V and J are TRBV6-1 and TRBJ2-5, with D maybe TRBD2 (6 bases). From germline, CDR1 is MNHNS and CDR2 SASEGT. Trimming took 10 bases from V and 1 from J, leaving 13 bases between them. The CDR3 runs to 13 residues.

This chain connects TRBV6-5 to TRBJ1-4, with a weak D call TRBD1 (6 bases). V was pared by 6 bases and J by 4 bases, with 9 bases between. In germline, CDR1 is MNHEY, CDR2 SVGAGI. CDR3 length: 13 residues. The CDR3 DNA is TGTGCCAGCAGGGCCAGGGGTAATGAAAAACTGTTTTTT. Encoded protein: CASRARGNEKLFF.